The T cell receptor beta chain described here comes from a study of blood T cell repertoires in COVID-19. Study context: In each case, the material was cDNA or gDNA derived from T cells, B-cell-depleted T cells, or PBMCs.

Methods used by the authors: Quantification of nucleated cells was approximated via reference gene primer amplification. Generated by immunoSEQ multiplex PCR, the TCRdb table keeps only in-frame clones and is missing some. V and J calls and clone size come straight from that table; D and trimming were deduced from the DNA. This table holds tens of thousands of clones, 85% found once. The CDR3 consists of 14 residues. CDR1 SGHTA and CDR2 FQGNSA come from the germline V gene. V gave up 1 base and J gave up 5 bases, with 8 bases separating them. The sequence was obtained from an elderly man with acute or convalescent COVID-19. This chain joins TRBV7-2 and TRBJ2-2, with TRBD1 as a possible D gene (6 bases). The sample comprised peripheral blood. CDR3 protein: CASSLDRVTGELFF. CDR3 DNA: TGTGCCAGCAGCTTAGACAGGGTTACCGGGGAGCTGTTTTTT.